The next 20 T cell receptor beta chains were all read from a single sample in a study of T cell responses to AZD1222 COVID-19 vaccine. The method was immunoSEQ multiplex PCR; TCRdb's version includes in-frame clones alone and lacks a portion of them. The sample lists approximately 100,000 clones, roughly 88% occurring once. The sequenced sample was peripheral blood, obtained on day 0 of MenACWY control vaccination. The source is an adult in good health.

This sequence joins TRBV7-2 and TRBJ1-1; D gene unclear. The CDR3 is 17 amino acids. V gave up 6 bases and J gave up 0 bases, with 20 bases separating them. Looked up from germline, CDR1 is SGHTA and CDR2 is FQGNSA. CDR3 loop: CASSDPTRGRMNTEAFF. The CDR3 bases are TGTGCCAGCAGTGATCCGACCAGAGGGCGGATGAACACTGAAGCTTTCTTT.

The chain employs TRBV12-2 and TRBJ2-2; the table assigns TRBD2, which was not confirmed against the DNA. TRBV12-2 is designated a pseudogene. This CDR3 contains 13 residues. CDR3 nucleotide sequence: TGTGCAAGTCGCTCCACGAGGGCCGGGGAGCTGTTTTTT. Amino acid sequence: CASRSTRAGELFF.

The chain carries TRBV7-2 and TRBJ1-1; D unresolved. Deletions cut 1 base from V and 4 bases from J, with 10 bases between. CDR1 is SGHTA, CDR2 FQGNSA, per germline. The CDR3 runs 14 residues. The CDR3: CASSLGGRSTEAFF. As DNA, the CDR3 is TGTGCCAGCAGCTTAGGAGGCCGGAGCACTGAAGCTTTCTTT.

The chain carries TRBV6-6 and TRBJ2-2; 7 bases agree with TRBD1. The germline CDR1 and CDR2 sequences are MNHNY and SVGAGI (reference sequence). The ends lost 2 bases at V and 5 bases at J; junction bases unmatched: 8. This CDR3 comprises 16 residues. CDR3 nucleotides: TGTGCCAGCAGTTACGGGACAGCTCTTGGGACCGGGGAGCTGTTTTTT. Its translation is CASSYGTALGTGELFF.

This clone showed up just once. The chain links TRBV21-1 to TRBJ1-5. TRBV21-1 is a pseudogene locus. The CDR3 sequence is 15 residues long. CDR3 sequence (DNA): TGTGCCAGCAGCGATGGGACCCGACCCGGTCAGCCCCAGCATTTT. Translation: CASSDGTRPGQPQHF.

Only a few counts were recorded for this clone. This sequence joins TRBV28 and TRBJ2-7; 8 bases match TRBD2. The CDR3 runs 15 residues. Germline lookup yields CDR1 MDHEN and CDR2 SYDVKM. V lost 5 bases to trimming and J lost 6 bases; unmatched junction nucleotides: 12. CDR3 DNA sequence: TGTGCCAGCAGTCTCCTCGGGACTAGTATTAGCGAGCAGTACTTC. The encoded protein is CASSLLGTSISEQYF.

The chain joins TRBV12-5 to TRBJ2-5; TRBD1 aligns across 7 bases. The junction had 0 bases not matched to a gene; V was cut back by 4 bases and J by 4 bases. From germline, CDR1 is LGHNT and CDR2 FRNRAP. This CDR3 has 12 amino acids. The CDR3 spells CASGYRGETQYF. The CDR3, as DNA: TGTGCTAGTGGTTACAGGGGAGAGACCCAGTACTTC.

The CDR3 sequence is CASSIPEGEGSEQYF. The DNA of the CDR3 is TGTGCCAGTAGTATACCGGAGGGAGAGGGATCCGAGCAGTACTTC. V is TRBV19 and J is TRBJ2-7; D perhaps matches TRBD2 (6 bases). This CDR3 comprises 15 residues. V lost 2 bases and J 6 bases, leaving 17 bases between the germline ends. Germline values: CDR1 LNHDA, CDR2 SQIVND (reference sequence).

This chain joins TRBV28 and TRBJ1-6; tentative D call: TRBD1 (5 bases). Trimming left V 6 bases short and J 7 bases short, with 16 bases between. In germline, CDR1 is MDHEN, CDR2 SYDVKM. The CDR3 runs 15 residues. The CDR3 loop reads CASRGPGPKNSPLHF. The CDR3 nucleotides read TGTGCCAGCAGGGGGCCGGGACCAAAGAATTCACCCCTCCACTTT.

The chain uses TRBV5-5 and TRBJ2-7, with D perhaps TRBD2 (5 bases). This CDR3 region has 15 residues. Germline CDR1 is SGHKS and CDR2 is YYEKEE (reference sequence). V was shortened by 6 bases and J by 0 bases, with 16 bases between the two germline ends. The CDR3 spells CASTLIPTSSYEQYF. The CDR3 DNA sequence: TGTGCCAGCACCCTAATACCCACTAGCTCCTACGAGCAGTACTTC.

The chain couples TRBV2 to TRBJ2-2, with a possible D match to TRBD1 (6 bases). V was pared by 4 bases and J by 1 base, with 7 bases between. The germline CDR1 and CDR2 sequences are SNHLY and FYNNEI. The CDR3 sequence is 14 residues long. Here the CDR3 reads CASSGGQNTGELFF. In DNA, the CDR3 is TGTGCCAGCAGTGGGGGACAGAACACCGGGGAGCTGTTTTTT. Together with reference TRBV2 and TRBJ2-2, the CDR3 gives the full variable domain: EPEVTQTPSHQVTQMGQEVILRCVPISNHLYFYWYRQILGQKVEFLVSFYNNEISEKSEIFDDQFSVERPDGSNFTLKIRSTKLEDSAMYFCASSGGQNTGELFFGEGSRLTVL.

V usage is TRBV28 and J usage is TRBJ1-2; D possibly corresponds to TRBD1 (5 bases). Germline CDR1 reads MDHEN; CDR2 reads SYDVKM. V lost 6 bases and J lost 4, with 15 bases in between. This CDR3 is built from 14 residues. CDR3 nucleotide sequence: TGTGCCAGCAGGCCCGGGGCCCACAGCTATGGCTACACCTTC. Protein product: CASRPGAHSYGYTF.

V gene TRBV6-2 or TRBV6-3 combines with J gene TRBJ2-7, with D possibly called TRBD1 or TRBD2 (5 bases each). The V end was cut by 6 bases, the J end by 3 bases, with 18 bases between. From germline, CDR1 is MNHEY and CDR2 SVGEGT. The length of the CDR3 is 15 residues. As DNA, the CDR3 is TGTGCCAGCAGCCCCGGACGGGGACGGAGCTACGAGCAGTACTTC. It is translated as CASSPGRGRSYEQYF.

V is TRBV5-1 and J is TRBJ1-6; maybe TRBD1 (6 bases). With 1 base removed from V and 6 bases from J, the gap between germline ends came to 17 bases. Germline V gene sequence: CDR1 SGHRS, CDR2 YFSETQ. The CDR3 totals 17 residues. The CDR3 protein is CASSLWGSGTSNSPLHF. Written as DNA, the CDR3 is TGCGCCAGCAGCTTGTGGGGTTCAGGGACAAGTAATTCACCCCTCCACTTT.

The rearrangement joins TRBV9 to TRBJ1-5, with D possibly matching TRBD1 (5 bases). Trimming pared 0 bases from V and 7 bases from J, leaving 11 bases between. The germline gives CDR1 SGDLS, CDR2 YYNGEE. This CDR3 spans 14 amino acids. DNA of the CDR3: TGTGCCAGCAGCGTAGATTGGTCAGGGCAGCCCCAGCATTTT. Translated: CASSVDWSGQPQHF.

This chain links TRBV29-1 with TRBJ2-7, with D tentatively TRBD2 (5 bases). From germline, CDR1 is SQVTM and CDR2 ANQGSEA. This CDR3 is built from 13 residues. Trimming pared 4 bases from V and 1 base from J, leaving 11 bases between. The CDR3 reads CSVGRGESYEQYF. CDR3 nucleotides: TGCAGCGTTGGACGGGGAGAATCCTACGAGCAGTACTTC.

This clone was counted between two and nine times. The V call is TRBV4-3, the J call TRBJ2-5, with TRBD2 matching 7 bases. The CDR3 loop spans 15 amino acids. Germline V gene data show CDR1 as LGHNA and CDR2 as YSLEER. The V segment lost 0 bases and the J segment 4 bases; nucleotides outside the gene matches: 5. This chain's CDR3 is CASSQDSVAGETQYF. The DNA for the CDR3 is TGCGCCAGCAGCCAAGATTCGGTAGCGGGAGAGACCCAGTACTTC.

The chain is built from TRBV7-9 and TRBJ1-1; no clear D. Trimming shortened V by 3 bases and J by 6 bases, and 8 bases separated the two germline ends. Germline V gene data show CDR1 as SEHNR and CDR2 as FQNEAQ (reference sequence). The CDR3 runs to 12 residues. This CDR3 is CASSFLSAEAFF. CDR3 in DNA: TGTGCCAGCAGCTTTTTAAGCGCTGAAGCTTTCTTT. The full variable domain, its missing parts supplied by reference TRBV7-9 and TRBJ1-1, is DTGVSQNPRHKITKRGQNVTFRCDPISEHNRLYWYRQTLGQGPEFLTYFQNEAQLEKSRLLSDRFSAERPKGSFSTLEIQRTEQGDSAMYLCASSFLSAEAFFGQGTRLTVV.

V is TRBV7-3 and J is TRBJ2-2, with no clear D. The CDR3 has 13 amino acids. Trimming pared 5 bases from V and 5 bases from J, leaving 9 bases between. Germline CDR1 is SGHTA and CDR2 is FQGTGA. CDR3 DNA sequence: TGTGCCAGCAGCCCCCGAGAGACCGGGGAGCTGTTTTTT. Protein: CASSPRETGELFF.

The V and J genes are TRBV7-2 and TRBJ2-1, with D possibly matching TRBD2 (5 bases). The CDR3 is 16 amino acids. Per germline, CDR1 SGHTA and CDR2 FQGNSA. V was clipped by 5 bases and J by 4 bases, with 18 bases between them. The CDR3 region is CASSKTSGVRYNEQFF. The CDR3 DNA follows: TGTGCCAGCAGCAAAACCAGCGGCGTAAGGTACAATGAGCAGTTCTTC.